The 26 T cell receptor beta chains below were found in one sample sequenced in a study of T cells in localized non-small cell lung cancer. Sequencing used immunoSEQ multiplex PCR; TCRdb keeps in-frame clones, though not all of them. Among tens of thousands of clones, approximately 80% were seen once, and the ten largest hold roughly 4.5%. The specimen was PBMCs, collected before any cancer treatment. The receptors stem from a man aged 40 to 75 with stage II lung adenocarcinoma.

V and J are TRBV19 and TRBJ1-5; TRBD1 matches at 8 bases. Germline CDR1 reads LNHDA; CDR2 reads SQIVND (reference sequence). V lost 6 bases and J lost 1; bases outside the gene matches: 2. The CDR3 length is 14 residues. CDR3 amino acids: CASRGTGSNQPQHF. CDR3 coding DNA: TGTGCCAGTAGGGGGACAGGAAGCAATCAGCCCCAGCATTTT.

The chain employs TRBV7-9 and TRBJ1-4; 7 bases match TRBD1. Germline-derived CDR1 and CDR2 are SEHNR and FQNEAQ (reference sequence). The junction had 14 bases not matched to a gene; V was cut back by 5 bases and J by 8 bases. CDR3 size: 16 residues. CDR3 nucleotides: TGTGCCAGCAGCGGGCGGACAGGTCTTGAGGAGGAAAAACTGTTTTTT. Translating gives CASSGRTGLEEEKLFF. Filled out from reference TRBV7-9 and TRBJ1-4, the complete variable domain reads DTGVSQNPRHKITKRGQNVTFRCDPISEHNRLYWYRQTLGQGPEFLTYFQNEAQLEKSRLLSDRFSAERPKGSFSTLEIQRTEQGDSAMYLCASSGRTGLEEEKLFFGSGTQLSVL.

The chain uses TRBV4-1 and TRBJ1-1, with D uncertain. V gave up 4 bases and J gave up 1 base, with 10 bases separating them. Germline CDR1 MGHRA, CDR2 YSYEKL. This CDR3 contains 14 residues. CDR3 coding DNA: TGCGCCAGCAGCCCCGGGCCGCAGAACACTGAAGCTTTCTTT. Amino acid sequence: CASSPGPQNTEAFF.

This clone has only a few counts. The chain combines TRBV6-1 with TRBJ2-5; tentative D call: TRBD1 (5 bases). CDR3 size: 14 residues. V was cut by 7 bases and J by 5 bases, with 17 bases left in between. Germline CDR1 MNHNS, CDR2 SASEGT. The CDR3, as DNA: TGTGCCAGCAAGATTGGGGCCGCCGGGGAGACCCAGTACTTC. Its protein is CASKIGAAGETQYF.

This rearrangement joins TRBV19 to TRBJ2-2; 7 bases are shared with TRBD1. Germline CDR1 LNHDA, CDR2 SQIVND (reference sequence). J lost 6 bases, V lost 3 bases, and 4 bases had no gene match. This CDR3 has 14 amino acids. The CDR3 nucleotides read TGTGCCAGTAGTATTCAGGGGGTTGCCGGGGAGCTGTTTTTT. Its protein product is CASSIQGVAGELFF. The whole variable domain, remainder taken from reference TRBV19 and TRBJ2-2, is DGGITQSPKYLFRKEGQNVTLSCEQNLNHDAMYWYRQDPGQGLRLIYYSQIVNDFQKGDIAEGYSVSREKKESFPLTVTSAQKNPTAFYLCASSIQGVAGELFFGEGSRLTVL.

V gene TRBV6-6 combines with J gene TRBJ1-5, with D possibly matching TRBD1 (5 bases). The V gene's germline CDR1 is MNHNY and CDR2 SVGAGI (reference sequence). The CDR3 runs to 14 residues. V was shortened by 2 bases and J by 2 bases, with 7 bases between the two germline ends. The CDR3 sequence: CASSYGDGNQPQHF. In DNA, the CDR3 is TGTGCCAGCAGTTACGGGGACGGCAATCAGCCCCAGCATTTT.

This sequence joins TRBV11-2 and TRBJ1-2, with a weak D call TRBD1 (5 bases). Trimming removed 4 bases from V and 7 bases from J, with 16 bases in between. The length of the CDR3 is 14 residues. In germline, CDR1 is SGHAT, CDR2 FQNNGV. CDR3 in amino acids: CASSSQGRGGGYTF. As DNA, the CDR3 is TGTGCCAGCAGCTCCCAGGGCCGCGGAGGTGGCTACACCTTC.

This clone was recorded a few times. This chain connects TRBV19 to TRBJ1-1, with D maybe TRBD1 (5 bases). Per germline, CDR1 LNHDA and CDR2 SQIVND (reference sequence). CDR3 size: 14 residues. With 3 bases removed from V and 5 bases from J, the gap between germline ends came to 13 bases. This chain's CDR3 is CASSMSRKGTEAFF. The CDR3 nucleotides are TGTGCCAGTAGTATGTCACGGAAGGGGACTGAAGCTTTCTTT. The full variable domain, in which reference TRBV19 and TRBJ1-1 provide the parts outside the CDR3, is DGGITQSPKYLFRKEGQNVTLSCEQNLNHDAMYWYRQDPGQGLRLIYYSQIVNDFQKGDIAEGYSVSREKKESFPLTVTSAQKNPTAFYLCASSMSRKGTEAFFGQGTRLTVV.

The gene calls are TRBV28 and TRBJ2-3, with TRBD2 identical over 7 bases. The CDR3 sequence is 14 residues long. In germline, CDR1 is MDHEN, CDR2 SYDVKM. The V gene end was trimmed by 3 bases and the J gene end by 2 bases; junction bases not matched to a gene: 2. CDR3 sequence (DNA): TGTGCCAGCAGTTTGCTAGCGGACACAGATACGCAGTATTTT. This sequence encodes CASSLLADTDTQYF. The full variable domain, rest sourced from reference TRBV28 and TRBJ2-3, is DVKVTQSSRYLVKRTGEKVFLECVQDMDHENMFWYRQDPGLGLRLIYFSYDVKMKEKGDIPEGYSVSREKKERFSLILESASTNQTSMYLCASSLLADTDTQYFGPGTRLTVL.

This sequence joins TRBV19 and TRBJ1-1; 11 nucleotides line up with TRBD1. Germline V gene sequence: CDR1 LNHDA, CDR2 SQIVND (reference sequence). V dropped 7 bases and J dropped 2; count of bases not matched to a gene: 6. The CDR3 extends over 15 amino acids. The CDR3 DNA reads TGTGCCAGTACACCGGGACAGGGGGTCAACACTGAAGCTTTCTTT. As protein: CASTPGQGVNTEAFF.

Remarks on this clone: No conserved phenylalanine or tryptophan ends this CDR3, so it is likely a read error. The chain recombines TRBV29-1 with TRBJ1-2; D uncertain. Germline V gene data show CDR1 as SQVTM and CDR2 as ANQGSEA. This CDR3 is built from 14 residues. V was pared by 3 bases and J by 8 bases, with 19 bases between. Here the CDR3 DNA reads TGCAGCGTTGATAGAAAGGGCACCGTAATGGGCTACACCCTC. Encoded protein: CSVDRKGTVMGYTL.

This clone was picked up a small number of times. The rearrangement links TRBV5-4 to TRBJ2-7, with no clear D. CDR3 length: 13 amino acids. The V end was cut by 0 bases, the J end by 13 bases, with 17 bases between. Germline CDR1 reads SGHNT; CDR2 reads YYREEE (reference sequence). CDR3 protein: CASSLGPGQIEYF. The CDR3 nucleotides are TGTGCCAGCAGCTTGGGACCAGGCCAGATCGAATACTTC. The variable domain in full, completed from reference TRBV5-4 and TRBJ2-7, reads ETGVTQSPTHLIKTRGQQVTLRCSSQSGHNTVSWYQQALGQGPQFIFQYYREEENGRGNFPPRFSGLQFPNYSSELNVNALELDDSALYLCASSLGPGQIEYFGPGTRLTVT.

The chain uses TRBV5-8 and TRBJ1-5; weak D call: TRBD1 (5 bases). Germline V gene data show CDR1 as SGHTS and CDR2 as YDEGEE. There are 12 residues in the CDR3. V was shortened by 9 bases and J by 4 bases, with 11 bases between the two germline ends. CDR3 sequence: CATQWGNQPQHF. CDR3 DNA: TGTGCCACCCAGTGGGGGAATCAGCCCCAGCATTTT.

The V and J genes are TRBV5-1 and TRBJ1-2; the D is unclear. Trimming pared 0 bases from V and 8 bases from J, leaving 11 bases between. The CDR3 spans 13 residues. CDR1 and CDR2 from the germline V gene are SGHRS and YFSETQ. The CDR3 reads CASSLDMTEGYTF. CDR3 sequence (DNA): TGCGCCAGCAGCTTGGACATGACGGAGGGCTACACCTTC.

The chain carries TRBV14 and TRBJ2-7; D uncertain. V lost 0 bases, J lost 8 bases, and 5 bases lay in between. CDR1 and CDR2 from the germline V gene are SGHDN and FVKESK. The CDR3 totals 11 residues. CDR3 loop: CASSQEWQQYF. The CDR3, as DNA: TGTGCCAGCAGCCAAGAGTGGCAGCAGTACTTC.

The chain carries TRBV2 and TRBJ2-3; D is unresolved. Trimming removed 5 bases at V and 5 bases at J, with 8 bases between. The length of the CDR3 is 12 residues. Looked up from germline, CDR1 is SNHLY and CDR2 is FYNNEI. The CDR3 sequence: CASSLTKDTQYF. In DNA, the CDR3 is TGTGCCAGCAGTCTAACAAAAGATACGCAGTATTTT.

The gene calls are TRBV6-1 and TRBJ1-2; D is perhaps TRBD1 (6 bases). The germline CDR1 and CDR2 sequences are MNHNS and SASEGT. V was shortened by 3 bases and J by 5 bases, with 10 bases between the two germline ends. The CDR3 consists of 13 residues. This chain's CDR3 is CASSERGGYGYTF. The CDR3 coding sequence is TGTGCCAGCAGTGAGAGGGGGGGTTATGGCTACACCTTC.

This sequence joins TRBV15 and TRBJ2-1, with D perhaps matching TRBD2 (5 bases). Per the germline V gene, CDR1 is LNHNV and CDR2 is YYDKDF (reference sequence). The CDR3 contains 17 residues. The V and J ends lost 0 bases and 7 bases respectively, with 19 bases between them. CDR3 nucleotides: TGTGCCACCAGCAGAGATTGGGCGCCAGGTGGAGGTAATGAGCAGTTCTTC. Protein product: CATSRDWAPGGGNEQFF.

The V gene is TRBV6-5, the J gene TRBJ2-1; 8 bases match TRBD2. The germline CDR1 and CDR2 sequences are MNHEY and SVGAGI. The V and J ends lost 6 bases and 7 bases, in that order; junction bases with no gene match: 5. There are 13 residues in the CDR3. For the CDR3, the DNA is TGTGCCAGCAGGACGACTAGCGAAAATGAGCAGTTCTTC. Protein sequence: CASRTTSENEQFF.

This chain links TRBV18 with TRBJ2-3; D may be TRBD1 or TRBD2 (6 bases each). The CDR3 is 16 residues long. V was cut by 1 base and J by 0 bases, with 11 bases left in between. Germline loops: CDR1 KGHSH, CDR2 LQKENI. The CDR3 DNA sequence: TGTGCCAGCTCACCACGAGGGGGAGGTAGCACAGATACGCAGTATTTT. It codes for CASSPRGGGSTDTQYF.

The J gene is TRBJ2-6, the V gene TRBV13; TRBD1 matches 9 bases. The CDR3 has 18 amino acids. With V trimmed by 3 bases and J by 1 base, 7 bases remained unmatched. CDR1 and CDR2 from the germline V gene are PRHDT and FYEKMQ (reference sequence). DNA for the CDR3: TGTGCCAGCAGCTTCGTCCGGGACAGGGCTTCTGGGGCCAACGTCCTGACTTTC. This translates into CASSFVRDRASGANVLTF.

The V call is TRBV9, the J call TRBJ2-7; 9 nucleotides align to TRBD2. The CDR3 loop spans 14 amino acids. CDR1 and CDR2 (germline): SGDLS, YYNGEE. V was pared by 3 bases and J by 4 bases, with 5 bases of the junction left unmatched. The CDR3 spells CASSATSGPYEQYF. The CDR3 region has the DNA TGTGCCAGCAGCGCGACTAGCGGACCTTACGAGCAGTACTTC.

This clone was seen only a few times. This chain joins TRBV7-9 and TRBJ2-7, with D perhaps matching TRBD2 (5 bases). Germline V lookup: CDR1 SEHNR, CDR2 FQNEAQ (reference sequence). The CDR3 has 12 residues. V was clipped by 5 bases and J by 0 bases, with 5 bases between them. The CDR3 is CASSRGSYEQYF. CDR3 nucleotides: TGTGCCAGCAGCCGGGGCTCCTACGAGCAGTACTTC. The whole variable domain, filled in from reference TRBV7-9 and TRBJ2-7, reads DTGVSQNPRHKITKRGQNVTFRCDPISEHNRLYWYRQTLGQGPEFLTYFQNEAQLEKSRLLSDRFSAERPKGSFSTLEIQRTEQGDSAMYLCASSRGSYEQYFGPGTRLTVT.

V and J are TRBV30 and TRBJ2-1, with 10 bases lining up with TRBD1. V lost 1 base, J lost 9 bases, and 9 bases stayed unmatched. Germline assignment: CDR1 GTSNPN and CDR2 SVGIG (reference sequence). There are 15 residues in the CDR3. This CDR3 reads CAWSAGQGVGGEQFF. The DNA of the CDR3 is TGTGCCTGGAGTGCCGGACAGGGGGTAGGAGGTGAGCAGTTCTTC.

V usage is TRBV12-5 and J usage is TRBJ1-3; TRBD1 agrees at 9 bases. The germline CDR1 and CDR2 sequences are LGHNT and FRNRAP. J lost 7 bases, V lost 6 bases, and 10 bases had no gene match. This CDR3 has 15 residues. DNA of the CDR3: TGTGCTAGTGGGCACCGACAGGGGGGAGGCAACACCATATATTTT. As protein: CASGHRQGGGNTIYF.

The V call is TRBV12-5, the J call TRBJ2-1; D unresolved. The germline V gene encodes CDR1 LGHNT and CDR2 FRNRAP. The CDR3 totals 17 residues. Trimming left V 0 bases short and J 0 bases short, with 12 bases between. The CDR3 sequence is CASGLVADGDSYNEQFF. The CDR3 nucleotides are TGTGCTAGTGGTTTGGTCGCCGACGGTGACTCCTACAATGAGCAGTTCTTC. The complete variable domain, with remaining parts taken from reference TRBV12-5 and TRBJ2-1, reads DARVTQTPRHKVTEMGQEVTMRCQPILGHNTVFWYRQTMMQGLELLAYFRNRAPLDDSGMPKDRFSAEMPDATLATLKIQPSEPRDSAVYFCASGLVADGDSYNEQFFGPGTRLTVL.